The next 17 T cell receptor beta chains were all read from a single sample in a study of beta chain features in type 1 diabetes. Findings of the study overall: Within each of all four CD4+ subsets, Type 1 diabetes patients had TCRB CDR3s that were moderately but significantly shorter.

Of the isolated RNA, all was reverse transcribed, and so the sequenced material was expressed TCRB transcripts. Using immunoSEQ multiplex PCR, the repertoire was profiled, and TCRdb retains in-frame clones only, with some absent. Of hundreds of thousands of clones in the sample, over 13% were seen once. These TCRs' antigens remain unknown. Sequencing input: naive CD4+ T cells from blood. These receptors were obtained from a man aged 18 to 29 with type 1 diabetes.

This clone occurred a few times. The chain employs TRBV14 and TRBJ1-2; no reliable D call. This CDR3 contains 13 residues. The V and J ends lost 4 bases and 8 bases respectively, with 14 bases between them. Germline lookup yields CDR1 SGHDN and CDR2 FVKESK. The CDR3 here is CASSPLIEEGYTF. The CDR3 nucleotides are TGTGCCAGCAGCCCTTTGATAGAAGAGGGCTACACCTTC.

This chain's CDR3 is CAWTIYGGTNEQFF. In DNA, the CDR3 is TGTGCCTGGACCATATATGGGGGGACCAATGAGCAGTTCTTC. The gene calls are TRBV30 and TRBJ2-1; D possibly corresponds to TRBD2 (6 bases). The length of the CDR3 is 14 residues. With 4 bases removed from V and 6 bases from J, the gap between germline ends came to 16 bases. The V gene's germline CDR1 is GTSNPN and CDR2 SVGIG (reference sequence).

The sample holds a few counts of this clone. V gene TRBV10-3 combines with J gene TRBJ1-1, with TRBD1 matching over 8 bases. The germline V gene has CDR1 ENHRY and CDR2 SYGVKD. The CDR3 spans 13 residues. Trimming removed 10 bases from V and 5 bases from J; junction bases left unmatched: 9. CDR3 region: CATNGQGGTEAFF. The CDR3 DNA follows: TGTGCCACTAACGGACAGGGAGGTACTGAAGCTTTCTTT.

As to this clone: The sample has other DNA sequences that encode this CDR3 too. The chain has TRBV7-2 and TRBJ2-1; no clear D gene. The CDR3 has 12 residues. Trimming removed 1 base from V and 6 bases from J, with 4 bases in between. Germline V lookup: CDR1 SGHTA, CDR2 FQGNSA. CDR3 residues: CASSLGSNEQFF. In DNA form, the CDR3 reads TGTGCCAGCAGCTTAGGTTCCAATGAGCAGTTCTTC.

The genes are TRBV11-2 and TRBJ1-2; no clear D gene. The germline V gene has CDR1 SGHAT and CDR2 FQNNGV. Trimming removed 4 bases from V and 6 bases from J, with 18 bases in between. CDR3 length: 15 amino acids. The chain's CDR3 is CASSSDKPDFHGYTF. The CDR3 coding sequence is TGTGCCAGCAGCTCTGACAAGCCCGACTTTCATGGCTACACCTTC.

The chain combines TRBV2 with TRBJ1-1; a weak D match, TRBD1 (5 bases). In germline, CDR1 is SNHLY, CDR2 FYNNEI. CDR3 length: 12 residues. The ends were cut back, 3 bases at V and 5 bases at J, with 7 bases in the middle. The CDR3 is CASSERGTEAFF. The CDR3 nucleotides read TGTGCCAGCAGTGAGAGGGGAACTGAAGCTTTCTTT.

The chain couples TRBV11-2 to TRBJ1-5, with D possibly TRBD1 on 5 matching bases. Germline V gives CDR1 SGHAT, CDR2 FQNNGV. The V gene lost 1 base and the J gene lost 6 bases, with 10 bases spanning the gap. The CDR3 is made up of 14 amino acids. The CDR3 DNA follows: TGTGCCAGCAGCTTAGTGGGGGTGGGTCAGCCCCAGCATTTT. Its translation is CASSLVGVGQPQHF.

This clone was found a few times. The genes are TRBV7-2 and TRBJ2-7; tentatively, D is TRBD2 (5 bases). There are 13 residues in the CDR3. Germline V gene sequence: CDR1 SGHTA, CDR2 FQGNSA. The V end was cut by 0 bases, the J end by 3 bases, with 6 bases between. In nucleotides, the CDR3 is TGTGCCAGCAGCTTAGCGGCGGGCTACGAGCAGTACTTC. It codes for CASSLAAGYEQYF.

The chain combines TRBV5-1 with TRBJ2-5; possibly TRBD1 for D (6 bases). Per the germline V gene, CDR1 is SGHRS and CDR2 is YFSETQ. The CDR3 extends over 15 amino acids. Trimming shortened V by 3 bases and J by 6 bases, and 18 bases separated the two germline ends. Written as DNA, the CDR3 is TGCGCCAGCAGCTACAGGGTGGAACAAGAGAAGACCCAGTACTTC. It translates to CASSYRVEQEKTQYF.

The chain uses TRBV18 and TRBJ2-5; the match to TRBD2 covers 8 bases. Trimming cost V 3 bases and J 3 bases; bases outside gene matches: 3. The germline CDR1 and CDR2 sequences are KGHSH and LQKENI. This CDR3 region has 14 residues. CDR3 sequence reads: CASSPSLAEETQYF. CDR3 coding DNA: TGTGCCAGCTCACCGTCACTAGCGGAAGAGACCCAGTACTTC.

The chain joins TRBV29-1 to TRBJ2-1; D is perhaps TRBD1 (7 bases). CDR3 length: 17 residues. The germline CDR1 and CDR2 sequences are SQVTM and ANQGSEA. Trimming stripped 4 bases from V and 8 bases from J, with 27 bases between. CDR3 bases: TGCAGCGTTGGATCTAGCAGGGGGGAAGGGGCCGGCGATGAGCAGTTCTTC. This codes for CSVGSSRGEGAGDEQFF.

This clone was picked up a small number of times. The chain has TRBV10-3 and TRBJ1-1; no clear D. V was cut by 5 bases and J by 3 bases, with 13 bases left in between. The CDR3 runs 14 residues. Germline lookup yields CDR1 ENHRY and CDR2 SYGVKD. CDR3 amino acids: CAISPHAVDTEAFF. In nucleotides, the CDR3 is TGTGCCATCAGTCCTCATGCGGTTGACACTGAAGCTTTCTTT.

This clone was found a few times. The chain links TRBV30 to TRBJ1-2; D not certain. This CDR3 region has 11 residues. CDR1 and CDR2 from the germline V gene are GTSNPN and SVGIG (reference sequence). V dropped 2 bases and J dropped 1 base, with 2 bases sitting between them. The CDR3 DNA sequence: TGTGCCTGGAGTTTTAACTATGGCTACACCTTC. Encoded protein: CAWSFNYGYTF.

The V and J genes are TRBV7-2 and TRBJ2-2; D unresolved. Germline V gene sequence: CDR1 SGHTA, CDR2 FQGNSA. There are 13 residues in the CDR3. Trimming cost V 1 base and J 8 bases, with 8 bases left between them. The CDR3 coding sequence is TGTGCCAGCAGCTTAGAGGTTCCGGGGGAGCTGTTTTTT. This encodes CASSLEVPGELFF.

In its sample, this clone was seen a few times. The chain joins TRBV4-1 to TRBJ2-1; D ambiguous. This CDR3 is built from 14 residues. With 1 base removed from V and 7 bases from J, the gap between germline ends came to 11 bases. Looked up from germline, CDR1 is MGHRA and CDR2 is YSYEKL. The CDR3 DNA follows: TGCGCCAGCAGCCAAGTGCTGGGCCCGAATGAGCAGTTCTTC. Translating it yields CASSQVLGPNEQFF.

The CDR3 DNA follows: TGTGCCAGCAGCTTATTAGGAGGGGCACAAGAGACCCAGTACTTC. It codes for CASSLLGGAQETQYF. V is TRBV7-9 and J is TRBJ2-5; perhaps TRBD2 as D (6 bases). The CDR3 contains 15 residues. The V gene's germline CDR1 is SEHNR and CDR2 FQNEAQ (reference sequence). Trimming pared 2 bases from V and 2 bases from J, leaving 12 bases between.

The CDR3 sequence is CASRKELGGATDTQYF. The CDR3 DNA is TGTGCCAGTCGGAAGGAGTTAGGGGGGGCCACAGATACGCAGTATTTT. This sequence joins TRBV9 and TRBJ2-3; D perhaps matches TRBD2 (7 bases). This CDR3 is built from 16 residues. The V and J ends lost 8 bases and 2 bases respectively, with 21 bases between them. Germline CDR1 reads SGDLS; CDR2 reads YYNGEE.